Below, 22 T cell receptor beta chains from the same sample are listed, as sequenced in a study of control samples from healthy donors and cancer patients. Assay: immunoSEQ multiplex PCR; the TCRdb copy retains only in-frame clones and omits some. The table lists 150,000 to 200,000 clones, 70% to 90% of them singletons. The sequencing input was blood. The receptors were sampled from a man between 25 and 39 years old in good health.

The gene calls are TRBV28 and TRBJ1-4, with D unresolved. The CDR3 runs 12 residues. Trimming left V 9 bases short and J 2 bases short, with 7 bases between. Germline CDR1 MDHEN, CDR2 SYDVKM. CDR3 sequence: CASCRTNEKLFF. In nucleotides, the CDR3 is TGTGCCAGTTGTAGGACTAATGAAAAACTGTTTTTT.

This rearrangement joins TRBV27 to TRBJ2-3, with TRBD2 matching 9 bases. This CDR3 spans 15 amino acids. The V and J ends lost 6 bases and 5 bases, in that order; junction bases with no gene match: 9. Germline CDR1 and CDR2: MNHEY and SMNVEV (reference sequence). CDR3 nucleotide sequence: TGTGCCAGCAGACTTTTTAGCGGGAGCCGAGATACGCAGTATTTT. Translated, it gives CASRLFSGSRDTQYF.

V is TRBV5-1 and J is TRBJ1-1; maybe TRBD1 (5 bases). Trimming shortened V by 4 bases and J by 6 bases, and 16 bases separated the two germline ends. This CDR3 has 14 residues. Germline V gene data show CDR1 as SGHRS and CDR2 as YFSETQ. The chain's CDR3 is CASSGVDGGAEAFF. The CDR3 DNA reads TGCGCCAGCAGCGGGGTGGATGGGGGTGCTGAAGCTTTCTTT.

The J gene is TRBJ1-5, the V gene TRBV28, with D uncertain. Between the trimmed V and J ends, which lost 3 bases and 2 bases, there was a span of 20 bases. CDR1 is MDHEN, CDR2 SYDVKM, per germline. The CDR3 spans 18 residues. The CDR3 DNA sequence: TGTGCCAGCAGTTTCTTGGCCACTCTGACGGAGGGCAATCAGCCCCAGCATTTT. This translates into CASSFLATLTEGNQPQHF. Full variable domain (rest looked up from reference TRBV28 and TRBJ1-5): DVKVTQSSRYLVKRTGEKVFLECVQDMDHENMFWYRQDPGLGLRLIYFSYDVKMKEKGDIPEGYSVSREKKERFSLILESASTNQTSMYLCASSFLATLTEGNQPQHFGDGTRLSIL.

V usage is TRBV7-3 and J usage is TRBJ2-7, with D possibly matching TRBD1 (6 bases). Trimming took off 0 bases at V and 2 bases at J, with 14 bases between the two ends. Germline V gives CDR1 SGHTA, CDR2 FQGTGA. The CDR3 loop spans 16 amino acids. CDR3 protein: CASSLTATGLTYEQYF. In nucleotides, the CDR3 is TGTGCCAGCAGCTTAACGGCGACAGGCCTTACCTACGAGCAGTACTTC. Full variable domain (remainder filled in from reference TRBV7-3 and TRBJ2-7): GAGVSQTPSNKVTEKGKYVELRCDPISGHTALYWYRQSLGQGPEFLIYFQGTGAADDSGLPNDRFFAVRPEGSVSTLKIQRTERGDSAVYLCASSLTATGLTYEQYFGPGTRLTVT.

The chain has TRBV4-3 and TRBJ1-6, with TRBD1 matching over 7 bases. From germline, CDR1 is LGHNA and CDR2 YSLEER. The CDR3 loop spans 14 amino acids. After removal of 4 bases from V and 9 bases from J, the junction contained 6 bases not matched to a gene. This CDR3 reads CASSPGTVSSPLHF. The CDR3 DNA is TGCGCCAGCAGCCCCGGGACAGTTTCTTCACCCCTCCACTTT.

The V gene is TRBV27, the J gene TRBJ2-7; 7 bases align to TRBD1. CDR1 is MNHEY and CDR2 is SMNVEV in the germline V gene (reference sequence). Germline trimming cut 5 bases from V and 7 bases from J; bases unmatched to any gene: 14. The length of the CDR3 is 15 residues. The CDR3 coding sequence is TGTGCCAGCAGTATCGACAGGGTGAAAGGTGGAGAGCAGTACTTC. It encodes CASSIDRVKGGEQYF.

The rearrangement links TRBV9 to TRBJ1-4; D is unclear. This CDR3 is built from 16 residues. The V end lost 0 bases, the J end lost 3 bases, and 12 bases lay between the germline ends. CDR1 is SGDLS and CDR2 is YYNGEE in the germline V gene. CDR3 region: CASSVGRSAANEKLFF. The DNA for the CDR3 is TGTGCCAGCAGCGTAGGCCGGTCCGCGGCTAATGAAAAACTGTTTTTT.

The V gene is TRBV10-3, the J gene TRBJ2-7, with 13 bases fitting TRBD2. Looked up from germline, CDR1 is ENHRY and CDR2 is SYGVKD. Trimming took 5 bases from V and 4 from J; bases not matched to a gene: 2. This CDR3 is 14 amino acids long. In DNA form, the CDR3 reads TGTGCCATCAGTTGGACTAGCGGGAGTTACGAGCAGTACTTC. It yields the protein CAISWTSGSYEQYF.

V gene TRBV27 combines with J gene TRBJ2-1; 9 bases line up with TRBD1. The germline V gene encodes CDR1 MNHEY and CDR2 SMNVEV (reference sequence). The CDR3 has 18 amino acids. After removal of 5 bases from V and 7 bases from J, the junction contained 18 bases not matched to a gene. CDR3 region: CASSLLPGGTGWMNEQFF. DNA of the CDR3: TGTGCCAGCAGTCTACTCCCTGGAGGGACAGGGTGGATGAATGAGCAGTTCTTC.

Only one count was recorded for this clone. The V call is TRBV6-5, the J call TRBJ1-1; 7 positions match TRBD1. This CDR3 is built from 16 residues. J was trimmed by 4 bases and V by 2 bases; bases with no gene match: 10. Germline CDR1 reads MNHEY; CDR2 reads SVGAGI. CDR3 nucleotide sequence: TGTGCCAGCAGTTACAGGAGGGGGCAGGTGGCCACTGAAGCTTTCTTT. Translation gives CASSYRRGQVATEAFF.

This rearrangement joins TRBV6-5 to TRBJ2-5, with D perhaps TRBD2 (6 bases). The V end lost 6 bases, the J end lost 5 bases, and 16 bases lay between the germline ends. Germline V gene data show CDR1 as MNHEY and CDR2 as SVGAGI. The CDR3 is 14 amino acids. The CDR3 coding sequence is TGTGCCAGCAGCGGGACTCATGTCGCGGAGACCCAGTACTTC. It translates to CASSGTHVAETQYF.

This chain joins TRBV9 and TRBJ2-3, with D possibly matching TRBD2 (5 bases). The ends were cut back, 4 bases at V and 0 bases at J, with 18 bases in the middle. Germline-derived CDR1 and CDR2 are SGDLS and YYNGEE. The CDR3 spans 17 residues. The CDR3 DNA sequence: TGTGCCAGCAGCCCCCTGAGGGTACAAGTAAGCACAGATACGCAGTATTTT. Its translation: CASSPLRVQVSTDTQYF.

This chain links TRBV5-6 with TRBJ1-2, with 7 bases fitting TRBD1. This CDR3 spans 14 amino acids. The junction had 7 bases not matched to a gene; V was cut back by 2 bases and J by 6 bases. CDR1 is SGHDT, CDR2 YYEEEE, per germline. CDR3 DNA sequence: TGTGCCAGCAGCTTAATCGGGGACAGAAATGGCTACACCTTC. This encodes CASSLIGDRNGYTF.

The chain has TRBV18 and TRBJ1-2; D is possibly TRBD1 (6 bases). The V gene's germline CDR1 is KGHSH and CDR2 LQKENI. Trimming cost V 6 bases and J 9 bases, with 20 bases left between them. CDR3 length: 14 residues. In DNA form, the CDR3 reads TGTGCCAGCTCTTCCCGGGACATACATCTCCGCTACACCTTC. Amino acids: CASSSRDIHLRYTF.

The J gene is TRBJ1-5, the V gene TRBV27; D perhaps matches TRBD1 (5 bases). The germline V gene has CDR1 MNHEY and CDR2 SMNVEV (reference sequence). This CDR3 is 15 amino acids long. V was pared by 6 bases and J by 1 base, with 13 bases between. CDR3 DNA: TGTGCCAGCAGCCCCGTCAGGGAAAGCAATCAGCCCCAGCATTTT. Translated: CASSPVRESNQPQHF.

This chain joins TRBV5-5 and TRBJ2-3; 9 nucleotides match TRBD2. The CDR3 runs to 16 residues. CDR1 is SGHKS, CDR2 YYEKEE, per germline (reference sequence). J gave up 7 bases and V 0 bases, and 9 bases lay outside the gene matches. The CDR3 region has the DNA TGTGCCAGCAGCTTGGAGAGTGGGACTAGCTTGTATACGCAGTATTTT. Translation: CASSLESGTSLYTQYF.

The V gene is TRBV28, the J gene TRBJ2-1; TRBD2 matches at 15 bases. V lost 6 bases to trimming and J lost 5 bases; unmatched junction nucleotides: 8. Germline CDR1 is MDHEN and CDR2 is SYDVKM. The CDR3 sequence is 17 residues long. CDR3 protein: CASSSTGTSGRNNEQFF. The CDR3 nucleotides read TGTGCCAGCAGCTCGACTGGGACTAGCGGGAGGAACAATGAGCAGTTCTTC. The complete variable domain, with remaining parts taken from reference TRBV28 and TRBJ2-1, reads DVKVTQSSRYLVKRTGEKVFLECVQDMDHENMFWYRQDPGLGLRLIYFSYDVKMKEKGDIPEGYSVSREKKERFSLILESASTNQTSMYLCASSSTGTSGRNNEQFFGPGTRLTVL.

This clone appeared a single time. Written as DNA, the CDR3 is TGTGCCAGGTCAGGGGGCCCCGGGGAGCTGTTTTTT. The encoded protein is CARSGGPGELFF. The chain has TRBV5-8 and TRBJ2-2, with 8 nucleotides matching TRBD1. The CDR3 is 12 amino acids. In germline, CDR1 is SGHTS, CDR2 YDEGEE. Trimming at V came to 8 bases and at J to 6 bases, leaving 3 bases not matched to a gene.

The rearrangement uses TRBV2 and TRBJ2-5; TRBD2 aligns across 13 bases. V dropped 7 bases and J dropped 2; count of bases not matched to a gene: 1. This CDR3 region has 14 residues. CDR1 and CDR2 (germline): SNHLY, FYNNEI. The CDR3 protein is CASTGLAGQETQYF. The CDR3 DNA sequence: TGTGCCAGCACGGGACTAGCGGGACAAGAGACCCAGTACTTC.

This chain joins TRBV5-1 and TRBJ2-2; TRBD1 matches at 9 bases. This CDR3 spans 15 amino acids. Germline V lookup: CDR1 SGHRS, CDR2 YFSETQ. V lost 4 bases and J lost 1; bases outside the gene matches: 2. CDR3 nucleotides: TGCGCCAGCAGCCAGGGACAGGGGAACACCGGGGAGCTGTTTTTT. Residues: CASSQGQGNTGELFF.

V is TRBV29-1 and J is TRBJ1-5; D is undetermined. V gave up 4 bases and J gave up 3 bases, with 10 bases separating them. The CDR3 is 13 residues long. CDR1 SQVTM and CDR2 ANQGSEA come from the germline V gene. The CDR3, as DNA: TGCAGCGTTGGGGAGTTGAACAATCAGCCCCAGCATTTT. Translation: CSVGELNNQPQHF.